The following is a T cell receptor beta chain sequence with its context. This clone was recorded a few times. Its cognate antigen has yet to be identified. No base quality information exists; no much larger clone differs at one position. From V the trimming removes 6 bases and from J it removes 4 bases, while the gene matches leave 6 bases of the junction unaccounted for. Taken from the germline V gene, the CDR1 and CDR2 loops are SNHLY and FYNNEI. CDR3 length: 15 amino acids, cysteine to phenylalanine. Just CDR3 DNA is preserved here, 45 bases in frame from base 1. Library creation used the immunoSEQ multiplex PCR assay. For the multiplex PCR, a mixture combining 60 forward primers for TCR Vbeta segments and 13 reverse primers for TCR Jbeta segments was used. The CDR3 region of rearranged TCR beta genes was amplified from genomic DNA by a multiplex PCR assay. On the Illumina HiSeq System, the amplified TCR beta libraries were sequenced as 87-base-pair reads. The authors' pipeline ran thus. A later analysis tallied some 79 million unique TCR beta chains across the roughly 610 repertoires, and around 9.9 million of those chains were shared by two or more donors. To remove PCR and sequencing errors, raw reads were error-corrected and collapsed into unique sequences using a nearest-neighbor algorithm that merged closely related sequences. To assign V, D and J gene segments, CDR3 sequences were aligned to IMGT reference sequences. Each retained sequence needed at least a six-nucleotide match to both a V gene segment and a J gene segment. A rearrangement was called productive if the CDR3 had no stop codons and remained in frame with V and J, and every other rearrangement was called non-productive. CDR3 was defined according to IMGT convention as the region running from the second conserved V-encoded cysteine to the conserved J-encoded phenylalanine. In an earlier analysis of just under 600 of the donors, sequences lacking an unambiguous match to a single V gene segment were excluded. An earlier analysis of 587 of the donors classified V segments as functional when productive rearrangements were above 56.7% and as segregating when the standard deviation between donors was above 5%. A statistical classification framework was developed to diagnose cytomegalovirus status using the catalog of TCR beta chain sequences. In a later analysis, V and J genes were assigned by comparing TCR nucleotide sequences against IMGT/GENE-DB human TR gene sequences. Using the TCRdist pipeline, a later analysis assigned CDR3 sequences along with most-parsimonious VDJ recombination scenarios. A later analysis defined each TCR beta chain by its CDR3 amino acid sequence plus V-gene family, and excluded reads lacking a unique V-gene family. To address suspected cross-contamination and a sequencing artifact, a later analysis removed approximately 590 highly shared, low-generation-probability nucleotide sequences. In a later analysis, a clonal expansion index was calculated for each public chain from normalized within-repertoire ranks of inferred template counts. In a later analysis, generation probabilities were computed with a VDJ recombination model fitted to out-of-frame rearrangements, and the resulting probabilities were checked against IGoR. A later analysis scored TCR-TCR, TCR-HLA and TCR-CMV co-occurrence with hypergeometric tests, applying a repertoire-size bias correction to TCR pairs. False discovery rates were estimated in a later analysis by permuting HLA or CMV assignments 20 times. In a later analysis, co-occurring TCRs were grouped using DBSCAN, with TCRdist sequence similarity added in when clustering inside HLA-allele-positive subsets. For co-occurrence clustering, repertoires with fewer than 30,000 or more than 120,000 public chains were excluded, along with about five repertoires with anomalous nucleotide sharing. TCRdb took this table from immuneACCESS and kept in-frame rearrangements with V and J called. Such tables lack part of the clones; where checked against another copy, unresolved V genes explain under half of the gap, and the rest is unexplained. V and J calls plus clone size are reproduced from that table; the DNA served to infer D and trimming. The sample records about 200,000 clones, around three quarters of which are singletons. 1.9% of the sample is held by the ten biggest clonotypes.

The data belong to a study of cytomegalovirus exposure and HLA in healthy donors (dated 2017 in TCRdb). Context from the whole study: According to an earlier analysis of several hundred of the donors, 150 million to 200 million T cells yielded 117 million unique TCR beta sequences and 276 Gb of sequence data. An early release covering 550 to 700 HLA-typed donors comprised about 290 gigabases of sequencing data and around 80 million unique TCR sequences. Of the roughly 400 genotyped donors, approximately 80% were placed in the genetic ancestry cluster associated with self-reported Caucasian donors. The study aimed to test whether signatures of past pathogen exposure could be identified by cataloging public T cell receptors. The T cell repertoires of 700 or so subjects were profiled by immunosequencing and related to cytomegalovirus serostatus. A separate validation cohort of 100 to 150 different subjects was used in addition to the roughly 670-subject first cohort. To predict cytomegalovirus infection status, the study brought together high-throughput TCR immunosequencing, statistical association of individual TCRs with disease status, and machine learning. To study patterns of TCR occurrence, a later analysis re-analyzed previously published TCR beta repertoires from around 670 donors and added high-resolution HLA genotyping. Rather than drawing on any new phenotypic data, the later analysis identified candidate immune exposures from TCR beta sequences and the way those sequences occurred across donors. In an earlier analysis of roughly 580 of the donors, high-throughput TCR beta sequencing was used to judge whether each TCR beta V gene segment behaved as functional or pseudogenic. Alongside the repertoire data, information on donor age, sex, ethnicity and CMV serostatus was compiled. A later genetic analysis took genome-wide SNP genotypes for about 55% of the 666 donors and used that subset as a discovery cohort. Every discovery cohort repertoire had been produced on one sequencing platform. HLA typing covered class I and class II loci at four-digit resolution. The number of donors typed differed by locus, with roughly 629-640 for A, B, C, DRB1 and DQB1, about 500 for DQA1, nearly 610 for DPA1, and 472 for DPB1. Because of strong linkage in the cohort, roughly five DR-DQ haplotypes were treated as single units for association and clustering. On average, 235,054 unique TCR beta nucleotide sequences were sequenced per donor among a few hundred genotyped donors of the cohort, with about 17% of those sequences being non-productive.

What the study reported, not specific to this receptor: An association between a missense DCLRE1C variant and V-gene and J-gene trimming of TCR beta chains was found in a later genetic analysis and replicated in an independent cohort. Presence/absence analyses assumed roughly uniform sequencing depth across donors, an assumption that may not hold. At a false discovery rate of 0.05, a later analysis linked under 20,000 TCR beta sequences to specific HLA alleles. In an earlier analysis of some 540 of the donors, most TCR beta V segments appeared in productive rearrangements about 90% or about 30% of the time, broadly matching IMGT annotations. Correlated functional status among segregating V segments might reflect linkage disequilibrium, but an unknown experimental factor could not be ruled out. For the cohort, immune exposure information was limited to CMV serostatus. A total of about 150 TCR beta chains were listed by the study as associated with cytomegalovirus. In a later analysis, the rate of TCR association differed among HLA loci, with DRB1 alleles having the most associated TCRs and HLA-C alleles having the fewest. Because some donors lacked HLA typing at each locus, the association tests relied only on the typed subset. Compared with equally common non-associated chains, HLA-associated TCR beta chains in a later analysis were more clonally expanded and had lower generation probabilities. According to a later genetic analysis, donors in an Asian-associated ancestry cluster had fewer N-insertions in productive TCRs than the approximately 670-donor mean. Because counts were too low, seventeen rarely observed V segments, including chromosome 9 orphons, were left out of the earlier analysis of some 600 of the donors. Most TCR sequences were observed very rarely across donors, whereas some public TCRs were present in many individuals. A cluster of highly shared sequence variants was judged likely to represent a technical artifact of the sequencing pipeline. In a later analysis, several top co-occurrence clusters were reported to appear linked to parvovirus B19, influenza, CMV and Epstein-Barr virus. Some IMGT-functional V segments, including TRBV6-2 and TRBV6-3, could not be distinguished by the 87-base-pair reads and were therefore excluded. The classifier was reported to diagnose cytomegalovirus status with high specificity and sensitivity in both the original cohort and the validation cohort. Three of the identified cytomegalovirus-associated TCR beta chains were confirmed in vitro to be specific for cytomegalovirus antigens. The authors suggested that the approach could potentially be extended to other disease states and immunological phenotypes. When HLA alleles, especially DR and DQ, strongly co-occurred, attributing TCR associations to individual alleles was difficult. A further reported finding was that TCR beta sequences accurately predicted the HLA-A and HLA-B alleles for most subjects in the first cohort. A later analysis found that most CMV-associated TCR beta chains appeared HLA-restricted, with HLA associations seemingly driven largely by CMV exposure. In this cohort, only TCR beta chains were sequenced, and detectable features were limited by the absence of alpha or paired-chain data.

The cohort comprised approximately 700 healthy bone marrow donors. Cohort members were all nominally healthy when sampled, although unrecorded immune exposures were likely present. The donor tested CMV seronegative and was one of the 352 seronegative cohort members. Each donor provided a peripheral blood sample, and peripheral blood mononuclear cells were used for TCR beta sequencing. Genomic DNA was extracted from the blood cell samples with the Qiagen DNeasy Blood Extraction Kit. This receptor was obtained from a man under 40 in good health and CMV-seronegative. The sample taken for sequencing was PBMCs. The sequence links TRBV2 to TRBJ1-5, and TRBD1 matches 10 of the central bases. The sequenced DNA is TGTGCCAGCAGGCACCGGGACAGGGGAAATCAGCCCCAGCATTTT. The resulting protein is CASRHRDRGNQPQHF.